The rows below give T cell receptor beta chains drawn from one sample of a study of blood T cell repertoires in COVID-19. Produced via immunoSEQ multiplex PCR; TCRdb's table is partial and in-frame only. The table has about 200,000 clones, approximately 86% seen once; the top ten hold 3.8%. The sample consisted of PBMCs or T cells enriched from blood (not recorded which). Receptors were obtained from a woman in her thirties or forties with acute COVID-19. Each CDR3 is given with its conserved first and last residue. Fields, in order: D gene, V gene, CDR3 length, clone size, J gene, CDR3 DNA, CDR3 protein. A D gene is named only where the DNA matches it firmly. The size entry is marked missing in some rows and otherwise reads once, few, many or a size class.

D gene: TRBD1
V gene: TRBV18
CDR3 length: 15
clone size: .
J gene: TRBJ1-1
CDR3 DNA: TGTGCCAGCTCACTTCGGGACAGGGGGCTGACTGAAGCTTTCTTT
CDR3 protein: CASSLRDRGLTEAFF

D gene: .
V gene: TRBV19
CDR3 length: 16
clone size: .
J gene: TRBJ1-3
CDR3 DNA: TGTGCCACTACGTGGGGCGGCCGCGACTCTGGAAACACCATATATTTT
CDR3 protein: CATTWGGRDSGNTIYF

D gene: TRBD1
V gene: TRBV5-1
CDR3 length: 15
clone size: .
J gene: TRBJ2-5
CDR3 DNA: TGCGCCAGCAGCTTACCCGGGACAGGGCGAGAGACCCAGTACTTC
CDR3 protein: CASSLPGTGRETQYF

D gene: .
V gene: TRBV27
CDR3 length: 15
clone size: .
J gene: TRBJ2-3
CDR3 DNA: TGTGCCAGCAGTGCCACAGGATCAGGCACAGATACGCAGTATTTT
CDR3 protein: CASSATGSGTDTQYF

D gene: .
V gene: TRBV6-5
CDR3 length: 13
clone size: .
J gene: TRBJ2-1
CDR3 DNA: TGTGCCAGCAGCCCCGGGGGGCGGAATGAGCAGTTCTTC
CDR3 protein: CASSPGGRNEQFF

D gene: .
V gene: TRBV18
CDR3 length: 15
clone size: .
J gene: TRBJ1-5
CDR3 DNA: TGTGCCAGCTCAGGCGCGCGGGAGAGCAATCAGCCCCAGCATTTT
CDR3 protein: CASSGARESNQPQHF

D gene: .
V gene: TRBV3-1/TRBV3-2
CDR3 length: 16
clone size: .
J gene: TRBJ2-7
CDR3 DNA: TGTGCCAGCAGCCAAGTCATCCTGACTAGCTCCTACGAGCAGTACTTC
CDR3 protein: CASSQVILTSSYEQYF

D gene: .
V gene: TRBV12-3/TRBV12-4
CDR3 length: 13
clone size: .
J gene: TRBJ1-5
CDR3 DNA: TGTGCCAGCAGTTTCCAGGGTTCTCAGCCCCAGCATTTT
CDR3 protein: CASSFQGSQPQHF

D gene: TRBD2
V gene: TRBV9
CDR3 length: 16
clone size: .
J gene: TRBJ2-7
CDR3 DNA: TGTGCCAGCAGCCCTTCGACTAGCGGGAGAACCTACGAGCAGTACTTC
CDR3 protein: CASSPSTSGRTYEQYF

D gene: TRBD1
V gene: TRBV27
CDR3 length: 17
clone size: .
J gene: TRBJ1-6
CDR3 DNA: TGTGCCAGCAGTAAAGCAGGGGGTGATTCCTATAATTCACCCCTCCACTTT
CDR3 protein: CASSKAGGDSYNSPLHF

D gene: .
V gene: TRBV24-1
CDR3 length: 15
clone size: .
J gene: TRBJ2-3
CDR3 DNA: TGTGCCACCAGTGATTCACCGAGGAGCACAGATACGCAGTATTTT
CDR3 protein: CATSDSPRSTDTQYF

D gene: .
V gene: TRBV7-6
CDR3 length: 17
clone size: many
J gene: TRBJ2-4
CDR3 DNA: TGTGCCAGCAGCCCGTTGACATTCCTCTTAGCCAAAAACATTCAGTACTTC
CDR3 protein: CASSPLTFLLAKNIQYF

D gene: .
V gene: TRBV6-5
CDR3 length: 11
clone size: .
J gene: TRBJ2-5
CDR3 DNA: TGTGCCAGCAGTTACCTAGAGACCCAGTACTTC
CDR3 protein: CASSYLETQYF

D gene: TRBD1
V gene: TRBV18
CDR3 length: 15
clone size: .
J gene: TRBJ2-7
CDR3 DNA: TGTGCCAGCTCACCCCCTGACAGGGGGGGCTACGAGCAGTACTTC
CDR3 protein: CASSPPDRGGYEQYF

D gene: TRBD2
V gene: TRBV11-2
CDR3 length: 15
clone size: .
J gene: TRBJ2-7
CDR3 DNA: TGTGCCAGCAGCTTAGGTAGCGGGATGTCCTACGAGCAGTACTTC
CDR3 protein: CASSLGSGMSYEQYF

D gene: .
V gene: TRBV4-1
CDR3 length: 15
clone size: .
J gene: TRBJ2-5
CDR3 DNA: TGCGCCAGCAGCCAAGGCGGGTTCTACCAAGAGACCCAGTACTTC
CDR3 protein: CASSQGGFYQETQYF

D gene: .
V gene: TRBV15
CDR3 length: 14
clone size: .
J gene: TRBJ2-7
CDR3 DNA: TGTGCCACCAGCCCGTCTAGCTCCAACTACGAGCAGTACTTC
CDR3 protein: CATSPSSSNYEQYF

D gene: .
V gene: TRBV2
CDR3 length: 13
clone size: .
J gene: TRBJ1-5
CDR3 DNA: TGTGCCAGCATGGCTGATGGCAATCAGCCCCAGCATTTT
CDR3 protein: CASMADGNQPQHF

D gene: .
V gene: TRBV5-1
CDR3 length: 16
clone size: .
J gene: TRBJ2-1
CDR3 DNA: TGCGCCAGCAGCTTGACGGTCCTTGGCTCCTACAATGAGCAGTTCTTC
CDR3 protein: CASSLTVLGSYNEQFF

D gene: TRBD1
V gene: TRBV9
CDR3 length: 16
clone size: .
J gene: TRBJ2-7
CDR3 DNA: TGTGCCAGCAGCCCAGAGGGGACAGACCTCTCCTACGAGCAGTACTTC
CDR3 protein: CASSPEGTDLSYEQYF

D gene: TRBD2
V gene: TRBV19
CDR3 length: 16
clone size: once
J gene: TRBJ2-1
CDR3 DNA: TGTGCCAGTAGTACGGACGGGAGGCTGACCTACAATGAGCAGTTCTTC
CDR3 protein: CASSTDGRLTYNEQFF

D gene: .
V gene: TRBV18
CDR3 length: 17
clone size: .
J gene: TRBJ1-1
CDR3 DNA: TGTGCCAGCTCACGCTTAAATCCCCCGACAGGGAACACTGAAGCTTTCTTT
CDR3 protein: CASSRLNPPTGNTEAFF

D gene: TRBD1
V gene: TRBV7-9
CDR3 length: 15
clone size: .
J gene: TRBJ1-3
CDR3 DNA: TGTGCCAGCAGCCGGTGGGACAGGGGAGAGGACACCATATATTTT
CDR3 protein: CASSRWDRGEDTIYF

D gene: .
V gene: TRBV10-1
CDR3 length: 15
clone size: .
J gene: TRBJ2-6
CDR3 DNA: TGCGCCAGCAGTGAGGCGGGCCTTGGGGCCAACGTCCTGACTTTC
CDR3 protein: CASSEAGLGANVLTF

D gene: .
V gene: TRBV2
CDR3 length: 14
clone size: .
J gene: TRBJ1-1
CDR3 DNA: TGTGCCAGCAGTGAAGGGGCAGGGTACACTGAAGCTTTCTTT
CDR3 protein: CASSEGAGYTEAFF

D gene: TRBD2
V gene: TRBV7-7
CDR3 length: 15
clone size: few
J gene: TRBJ2-1
CDR3 DNA: TGTGCCAGCAGCTTAGACACTAGCGAGTACAATGAGCAGTTCTTC
CDR3 protein: CASSLDTSEYNEQFF

D gene: .
V gene: TRBV28
CDR3 length: 13
clone size: .
J gene: TRBJ1-2
CDR3 DNA: TGTGCCAGCAGACGCGAACCTTTCGATGGCTACACCTTC
CDR3 protein: CASRREPFDGYTF

D gene: TRBD2
V gene: TRBV7-2
CDR3 length: 14
clone size: few
J gene: TRBJ2-7
CDR3 DNA: TGTGCCACCGCGTTAGCGGGAGGCCCCTACGAGCAGTACTTC
CDR3 protein: CATALAGGPYEQYF

D gene: .
V gene: TRBV28
CDR3 length: 12
clone size: .
J gene: TRBJ1-5
CDR3 DNA: TGTGCCAGCAGCGGGGCGGGGCAGCCCCAGCATTTT
CDR3 protein: CASSGAGQPQHF

D gene: TRBD1
V gene: TRBV7-2
CDR3 length: 15
clone size: .
J gene: TRBJ1-5
CDR3 DNA: TGTGCCAGCAGCCCGACAGGGGAGAGCAATCAGCCCCAGCATTTT
CDR3 protein: CASSPTGESNQPQHF

D gene: .
V gene: TRBV29-1
CDR3 length: 13
clone size: .
J gene: TRBJ1-1
CDR3 DNA: TGCAGCGAGAGGGACTCGATGGCCACTGAAGCTTTCTTT
CDR3 protein: CSERDSMATEAFF

D gene: TRBD1
V gene: TRBV11-2
CDR3 length: 16
clone size: .
J gene: TRBJ2-1
CDR3 DNA: TGTGCCAGCAGTCCCTTACCGGGACAGGGGCTTAATGAGCAGTTCTTC
CDR3 protein: CASSPLPGQGLNEQFF

D gene: .
V gene: TRBV7-3
CDR3 length: 13
clone size: .
J gene: TRBJ2-2
CDR3 DNA: TGTGCCAGCAGCAAAGACAGGACCGGGGAGCTGTTTTTT
CDR3 protein: CASSKDRTGELFF

D gene: .
V gene: TRBV7-3
CDR3 length: 16
clone size: .
J gene: TRBJ2-1
CDR3 DNA: TGTGCCAGCAGCTTAACCGACAGACCCCTTGGCAATGAGCAGTTCTTC
CDR3 protein: CASSLTDRPLGNEQFF

D gene: .
V gene: TRBV14
CDR3 length: 12
clone size: .
J gene: TRBJ2-7
CDR3 DNA: TGTGCCAGCAGCCAGACTAGCTACGAGCAGTACTTC
CDR3 protein: CASSQTSYEQYF

D gene: .
V gene: TRBV11-2
CDR3 length: 15
clone size: once
J gene: TRBJ2-5
CDR3 DNA: TGTGCCAGCAGCCTCGGCGGGACCATCCAAGAGACCCAGTACTTC
CDR3 protein: CASSLGGTIQETQYF

D gene: .
V gene: TRBV24-1
CDR3 length: 16
clone size: .
J gene: TRBJ2-2
CDR3 DNA: TGTGCCACCAGTGATCCGGGACAAGCGAACACCGGGGAGCTGTTTTTT
CDR3 protein: CATSDPGQANTGELFF

D gene: .
V gene: TRBV6-5
CDR3 length: 15
clone size: .
J gene: TRBJ2-3
CDR3 DNA: TGTGCCAGCAGATTGACTAGGACCCCTCTGGATACGCAGTATTTT
CDR3 protein: CASRLTRTPLDTQYF

D gene: .
V gene: TRBV28
CDR3 length: 12
clone size: .
J gene: TRBJ2-3
CDR3 DNA: TGTGCCAGCAGTTTGTGGGAGGATACGCAGTATTTT
CDR3 protein: CASSLWEDTQYF